This T cell receptor (beta chain) was observed in a study of T cell responses to AZD1222 COVID-19 vaccine. Details on this clone: Other DNA variants within this sample encode the same CDR3.

This CDR3 spans 12 amino acids. Deletions cut 1 base from V and 3 bases from J, with 4 bases between. Germline CDR1 reads LGHDT; CDR2 reads YNNKEL (reference sequence). The data were produced by immunoSEQ multiplex PCR, yet TCRdb's version contains in-frame clones alone and is incomplete. The sample includes 100,000 to 150,000 clones, about 93% seen only once; the top ten take roughly 5.9%. The rearrangement joins TRBV3-1 (or the pseudogene TRBV3-2) to TRBJ2-7; no clear D. The clonotype originates from an adult in good health. The source material was peripheral blood, sampled on day 0 of AZD1222 vaccination. CDR3 nucleotide sequence: TGTGCCAGCAGCCAAGCTAGCTACGAGCAGTACTTC. Its protein product is CASSQASYEQYF.